This TCR beta chain appears in the sequencing data of a study of PD-1 blockade in classical Hodgkin lymphoma. Study results and caveats: CD8+ TCR diversity did not rise significantly by C4D1, unlike CD4+. Patients newly diagnosed and complete responders had comparable baseline diversity. There remain no defined causes for the repertoire differences, which possibly reflect disease activity or prior therapy.

Trimming cost V 3 bases and J 1 base; bases outside gene matches: 9. Germline CDR1 SGHAT, CDR2 FQNNGV. The CDR3 has 17 amino acids. Time point here: cycle 4 day 1 (C4D1), after 6 weeks of nivolumab. Every one of the patients relapsed after autologous stem cell transplantation (brentuximab vedotin exposure was variable). Complete response, partial response or progressive disease were the best responses. Sequencing used immunoSEQ multiplex PCR; TCRdb keeps in-frame clones, though not all of them. The data contain more than 40,000 clones, 80% of them singletons. This clone was observed a handful of times. Its cognate antigen is unknown.

This sequence originates from a human donor with classical Hodgkin lymphoma. The sample was peripheral blood mononuclear cells (PBMCs), taken before the fourth cycle of nivolumab. The gene calls are TRBV11-2 and TRBJ2-1; TRBD2 matches 7 bases. As DNA, the CDR3 is TGTGCCAGCAGCTTCACCATAGCGGGCGGGTCCTACAATGAGCAGTTCTTC. Residues: CASSFTIAGGSYNEQFF.